What follows is one T cell receptor (beta chain) and its context. Its antigen is as yet unknown. This sample was included in a study of shared clonotypes between healthy human individuals. This CDR3 is 15 amino acids long. Germline V gene lookup returns CDR1 MNHNS and CDR2 SASEGT. V shed 6 bases, J shed 3 bases, and the junction held 9 bases outside the gene matches. Genomic DNA belonging to each subset was distributed in equal measure over several immunoSEQ plates. The data were produced by immunoSEQ multiplex PCR, yet TCRdb's version contains in-frame clones alone and is incomplete. The data hold roughly 2 million clones, with about 94% observed a single time. Study-level points and caveats: Naive CD4 clonotype sharing across several donors was about 5%. When compared with the clonotypes that were shared by all four sorted-subset donors, the non-shared clonotypes turned out to have lower generation probabilities.

This clonotype originated in a young man in good health. The V gene is TRBV6-1, the J gene TRBJ1-2, with 8 bases matching TRBD1. Sample: naive CD4+ T cells sorted from blood. Subset of the sample: CD45RA+ positively selected. CDR3 region: CASSPGQGTDYGYTF. Written as DNA, the CDR3 is TGTGCCAGCAGCCCCGGACAGGGAACGGACTATGGCTACACCTTC.